This T cell receptor beta chain was documented in a study of OX40 agonist ivuxolimab in advanced cancers. Overall study: Patients were treated with ivuxolimab, an agonistic anti-OX40 (CD134) antibody. General observations from the study: There was clonal expansion of CD4+ and CD8+ blood T cells by week 6 at 0.1 to 3.0 mg/kg.

Only in-frame clones appear in the TCRdb table, and some are missing; sequencing was by immunoSEQ multiplex PCR. This table holds roughly 72,000 clones, about 91% found once. The germline V gene has CDR1 MDHEN and CDR2 SYDVKM. After removal of 0 bases from V and 3 bases from J, the junction contained 13 bases not matched to a gene. This CDR3 is 21 amino acids long. Concerning this clone: Its antigen remains unknown.

The source is an adult with an advanced solid tumor such as melanoma, head and neck, liver or kidney cancer. This specimen consisted of CD4+ or CD8+ T cells sorted from blood, obtained in a trial of the OX40 agonist ivuxolimab. The V and J genes are TRBV28 and TRBJ2-1; 14 bases align to TRBD2. The CDR3 protein is CASSLWGKGLAGVPDYNEQFF. The DNA of the CDR3 is TGTGCCAGCAGTTTATGGGGGAAGGGACTAGCGGGGGTCCCGGACTACAATGAGCAGTTCTTC.